This is a list of T cell receptor beta chains from one sample in a study of graft-versus-host responses after intestinal transplantation. Sequencing was performed with immunoSEQ multiplex PCR; in TCRdb, only in-frame clones are kept and a portion is missing. Here the sample spans fewer than 10,000 clones, about 75% being singletons. The starting material was ileum tissue, obtained roughly 470 days after intestinal transplantation. Every receptor here comes from a human patient who received an intestinal transplant, so some T cells may come from the graft donor. CDR3s include the opening cysteine and the closing phenylalanine or tryptophan. A D gene is named only where the DNA matches it firmly. Not all rows give a size; the values are once, few, many and, for expanded clones, a class.

>TRBJ1-6|.|TRBV7-9|few
TGTGCCAGCAGCTTAGAGCGGGGACCCCTCCACTTT
CASSLERGPLHF
>TRBJ1-2|TRBD1|TRBV5-1|.
TGCGCCAGCAGCCCTTGGACAGGGGGCGGGTATGGCTACACCTTC
CASSPWTGGGYGYTF
>TRBJ2-5|TRBD1|TRBV5-1|.
TGCGCCAGCAGCTTGGGCCGAGTTGGGACAGGGCAAGAGACCCAGTACTTC
CASSLGRVGTGQETQYF
>TRBJ1-6|TRBD1|TRBV7-9|.
TGTGCCAGCAGTTATACAGGGGATGTCTCACCCCTCCACTTT
CASSYTGDVSPLHF
>TRBJ1-5|.|TRBV6-5|.
TGTGCCAGCAGTTACCGACAGTCGAATCAGCCCCAGCATTTT
CASSYRQSNQPQHF
>TRBJ2-7|.|TRBV5-6|.
TGTGCCAGCAGCTTGGAGATAGGGGCAACCTACGAGCAGTACTTC
CASSLEIGATYEQYF
>TRBJ1-6|.|TRBV9|.
TGTGCCAGCAGCGTCGGGATGGGCTCCTATAATTCACCCCTCCACTTT
CASSVGMGSYNSPLHF
>TRBJ1-2|.|TRBV7-7|.
TGTGCCAGCAGCTTAGTGGAAGGGTCCTACACCTTC
CASSLVEGSYTF
>TRBJ2-7|.|TRBV19|.
TGTGCCGCCTTTGTCTACGAGCAGTACTTC
CAAFVYEQYF
>TRBJ2-7|.|TRBV12-5|once
TGTGCTAGTGGTTTGCGGGGCTCCTACGAGCAGTACTTC
CASGLRGSYEQYF
>TRBJ2-2|.|TRBV7-7|.
TGTGCCAGCAGCCCGACGAACACCGGGGAGCTGTTTTTT
CASSPTNTGELFF
>TRBJ1-6|.|TRBV7-2|once
TGTGCCAGCAGCTTAGCATTACGAGGAAATAATTCACCCCTCCACTTT
CASSLALRGNNSPLHF
>TRBJ2-5|TRBD2|TRBV5-1|.
TGCGCCAGCAGCTTGGGACTAGCGGGGTATGAGACCCAGTACTTC
CASSLGLAGYETQYF
>TRBJ1-5|.|TRBV6-5|.
TGTGCCAGCAGTTACTATCGGGGGATGGAGCCCCAGCATTTT
CASSYYRGMEPQHF
>TRBJ2-3|.|TRBV5-1|.
TGCGCCAGCAGCTTGGGGGGGTCCTTCACAGATACGCAGTATTTT
CASSLGGSFTDTQYF
>TRBJ1-1|.|TRBV5-1|.
TGCGCCAGTACAGGGAACACTGAAGCTTTCTTT
CASTGNTEAFF
>TRBJ2-7|TRBD1|TRBV4-2|few
TGTGCCAGCAGCTCCTACGGGACAGGATACTCCTACGAGCAGTACTTC
CASSSYGTGYSYEQYF
>TRBJ2-7|.|TRBV7-9|.
TGTGCCAGCAGCTTAGGGCCTGCGGAGTACTTC
CASSLGPAEYF
>TRBJ1-6|.|TRBV18|.
TGTGCCAGCTCACCGGACAGCTCCTATAATTCACCCCTCCACTTT
CASSPDSSYNSPLHF
>TRBJ2-1|.|TRBV7-6|.
TGTGCCAGCAGCTTAACGGCTACTAGCTCCTACAATGAGCAGTTCTTC
CASSLTATSSYNEQFF
>TRBJ1-6|TRBD1|TRBV7-7|.
TGTGCCAGCAGCTGGTTTCCGAGGGGTCTACAGGGGGCAAGGAGTACGGTCTCACCCCTCCACTTT
CASSWFPRGLQGARSTVSPLHF
>TRBJ1-2|.|TRBV6-1|.
TGTGCCAGCAGCCTCTATGGCTACACCTTC
CASSLYGYTF
>TRBJ1-2|TRBD1|TRBV29-1|.
TGCAGCGGGGGGGACAGGGGGGCCTATGGCTACACCTTC
CSGGDRGAYGYTF
>TRBJ1-1|.|TRBV4-1|.
TGCGCCAGCAGCCAGTTGGGGCTTTGGAAGATCCTTTACACTGAAGCTTTCTTT
CASSQLGLWKILYTEAFF
>TRBJ2-7|.|TRBV25-1|.
TGTGCCAGCAGTGTAGCCGGGACTTCCTACGAGCAGTACTTC
CASSVAGTSYEQYF
>TRBJ2-2|.|TRBV5-6|few
TGTGCCAGCAGCTTGTACAACACCGGGGAGCTGTTTTTT
CASSLYNTGELFF
>TRBJ1-1|.|TRBV12-5|.
TGTGCTAGTGGTTTGGCCAACAGTGGGTCGGCTTTCTTT
CASGLANSGSAFF
>TRBJ1-1|TRBD1|TRBV29-1|.
TGCAGCGGTAATAATGACAGGGGGAAAGTGAACACTGAAGCTTTCTTT
CSGNNDRGKVNTEAFF
>TRBJ1-5|.|TRBV7-3|.
TGTGCCAGCAGCCCCAATCAGCCCCAGCATTTT
CASSPNQPQHF
>TRBJ2-2|TRBD1|TRBV27|once
TGTGCCAGCAGTTTCCCCCGGGACAGGGAAAACACCGGGGAGCTGTTTTTT
CASSFPRDRENTGELFF
>TRBJ1-4|TRBD1|TRBV5-1|.
TGCGCCAGCAGCTCGCCGGGACAGGCGGATGAAAAACTGTTTTTT
CASSSPGQADEKLFF
>TRBJ1-2|.|TRBV19|large
TGTGCCAGTAGGAGGGAAGCAGGGGACTATGGCTACACCTTC
CASRREAGDYGYTF
>TRBJ2-1|TRBD1|TRBV9|.
TGTGCCAGCAGGCGGGACAGGGATTCTGATGAGCAGTTCTTC
CASRRDRDSDEQFF
>TRBJ2-7|TRBD1|TRBV6-5|.
TGTGCCAGCAGTTACGGAACAGGGGTCGGCTCCTACGAGCAGTACTTC
CASSYGTGVGSYEQYF
>TRBJ2-7|.|TRBV29-1|.
TGCAGCGTTGCGGCGGGGGCCCCGTCCTACGAGCAGTACTTC
CSVAAGAPSYEQYF
>TRBJ2-1|.|TRBV27|.
TGTGCCAGCAGCCGGGACCCTCACAATGAGCAGTTCTTC
CASSRDPHNEQFF
>TRBJ1-1|.|TRBV9|.
TGTGCCAGCAGCCCCATAACCACTGAAGCTTTCTTT
CASSPITTEAFF
>TRBJ2-1|.|TRBV9|.
TGTGCCAGCAGCCCCGCAGGCTCCTACAATGAGCAGTTCTTC
CASSPAGSYNEQFF
>TRBJ2-1|.|TRBV7-9|.
TGTGCCAGCAGCCCCTCGGGGGGCGCCTACAATGAGCAGTTCTTC
CASSPSGGAYNEQFF
>TRBJ2-1|.|TRBV4-1|few
TGCGCCAGCAGCTCGGCGGAAGCGGGTCCCTACAATGAGCAGTTCTTC
CASSSAEAGPYNEQFF
>TRBJ2-5|TRBD2|TRBV4-1|.
TGCGCCAGCAGCCAAGCTGGCGGGGGGGCCCGTGAGACCCAGTACTTC
CASSQAGGGARETQYF